This T cell receptor (beta chain) was profiled in a study of T-cell memory formation after mild COVID-19. Comments on this clonotype: Its antigen is not known.

TCRdb fed the 5' RACE reads into MiXCR, producing one record per CDR3 protein. This table has 300,000 to 350,000 distinct CDR3 sequences, approximately 14% appearing once. Study-level findings and limits: Still unconfirmed is whether the second-wave clones peaking on day 37 recognized SARS-CoV-2. Clones shrinking between day 15 and 85 showed a balanced CD4/CD8 split, and those that grew later tilted toward CD4+.

Sequences were obtained from PBMCs or a T cell subset sorted from them (not recorded which). This TCR was sampled from a young man who had mild COVID-19 (a few samples of this study predate the infection). Cell type and time point are not known.

The DNA of the CDR3 is TGCGCCAGCAGCGGGCAGGGCTCTTGGAATGAGCAGTTCTTC. This gives the protein CASSGQGSWNEQFF. The chain recombines TRBV5-1 with TRBJ2-1; D is perhaps TRBD1 (5 bases). CDR1 and CDR2 from the germline V gene are SGHRS and YFSETQ. The CDR3 is 14 amino acids. Trimming shortened V by 4 bases and J by 7 bases, and 15 bases separated the two germline ends.